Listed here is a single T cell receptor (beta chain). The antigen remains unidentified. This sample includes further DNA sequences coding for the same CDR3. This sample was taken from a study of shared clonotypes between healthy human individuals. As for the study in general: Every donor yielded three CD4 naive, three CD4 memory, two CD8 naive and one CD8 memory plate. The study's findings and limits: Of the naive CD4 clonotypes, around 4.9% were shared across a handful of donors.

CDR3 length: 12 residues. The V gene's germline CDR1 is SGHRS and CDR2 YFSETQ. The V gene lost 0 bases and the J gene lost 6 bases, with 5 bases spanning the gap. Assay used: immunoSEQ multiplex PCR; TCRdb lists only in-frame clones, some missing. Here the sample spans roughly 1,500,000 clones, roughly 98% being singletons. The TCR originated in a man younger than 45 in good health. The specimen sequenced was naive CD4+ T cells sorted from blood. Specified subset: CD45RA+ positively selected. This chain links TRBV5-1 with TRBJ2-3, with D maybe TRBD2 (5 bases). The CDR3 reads CASSLAGDTQYF. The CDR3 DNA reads TGCGCCAGCAGCTTGGCGGGGGATACGCAGTATTTT.